Listed below are T cell receptor beta chains from one sample, sequenced in a study of cytomegalovirus exposure and HLA in healthy donors. Sequencing used immunoSEQ multiplex PCR; TCRdb keeps in-frame clones, though not all of them. The table lists 30,000 to 35,000 clones. The sample comprised PBMCs. The receptor source for this set is a man in his forties or fifties in good health and CMV-seronegative. Both conserved end residues are part of each CDR3. A D gene is named only where the DNA matches it firmly.

>TRBV7-6|TRBJ2-7|TRBD1
CASSPRQGWYEQYF
>TRBV7-9|TRBJ1-4|-
CASSLQSNEKLFF
>TRBV5-6|TRBJ2-7|-
CASSLGLGQVSYEQYF
>TRBV29-1|TRBJ2-1|-
CSVDLRDNEQFF
>TRBV7-6|TRBJ2-3|-
CASTTGFTGADTQYF
>TRBV5-1|TRBJ1-5|TRBD1
CAGGGDRGQPQHF
>TRBV19|TRBJ1-2|-
CASSTLGGMNGYTF
>TRBV18|TRBJ2-7|-
CASSPTEGGYEQYF
>TRBV5-1|TRBJ2-3|-
CASSMQGSTDTQYF
>TRBV4-2|TRBJ2-7|TRBD2
CASTLGGSGYEQYF
>TRBV4-1|TRBJ1-5|-
CASSLGTLINQPQHF
>TRBV9|TRBJ1-1|TRBD1
CASSGQGLPNTEAFF
>TRBV10-3|TRBJ1-1|-
CAISEAAQTGNTEAFF
>TRBV7-2|TRBJ2-5|TRBD2
CASSLRTGGSGETQYF
>TRBV6-5|TRBJ2-5|-
CASSSTWARMEETQYF
>TRBV9|TRBJ2-5|-
CASSVVGSGSGETQYF
>TRBV30|TRBJ1-3|-
CACHRFSGNTIYF
>TRBV5-1|TRBJ2-3|TRBD1
CASSLVPGQGATDTQYF
>TRBV5-1|TRBJ2-5|TRBD2
CASSLLAGAETQYF
>TRBV5-4|TRBJ2-2|-
CASNRWGSNTGELFF
>TRBV4-1|-|-
CASSQASGHLLNYEQYF
>TRBV4-2|TRBJ1-1|-
CASSPLGGVTEAFF
>TRBV6-1|TRBJ2-7|TRBD2
CASSEGTSGSYEQYF
>TRBV4-2|TRBJ1-2|TRBD1
CASSQVLVTIDRGNGYTF
>TRBV11-3|TRBJ2-3|TRBD2
CASSLTGGSTDTQYF
>TRBV2|TRBJ2-7|TRBD1
CASSANRGPYEQYF
>TRBV7-2|TRBJ1-2|-
CASSLAPGDYGYTF
>TRBV7-9|TRBJ2-7|-
CASSFAQATYEQYF
>TRBV28|TRBJ2-7|TRBD2
CASSPLYLAGGVYEQYF
>TRBV7-9|TRBJ2-1|-
CASSSDTHWRNEQFF
>TRBV11-2|TRBJ1-2|TRBD1
CASRGSGTDYGYTF
>TRBV6-6|TRBJ2-7|-
CASSYSGQGTYEQYF
>TRBV5-1|TRBJ1-1|-
CASSLDREAFF
>TRBV30|TRBJ1-4|-
CAWSVSHGSEKLFF
>TRBV6-6|TRBJ1-2|TRBD1
CASSRQGINYGYTF
>TRBV4-3|TRBJ2-3|-
CASSQVGLGTDTQYF
>TRBV5-1|TRBJ2-7|-
CASSFERAAYEQYF
>TRBV5-1|TRBJ2-3|-
CASSRVSPYTDTQYF
>TRBV11-2|TRBJ2-7|-
CASSLMTVHYEQYF
>TRBV4-2|TRBJ2-5|-
CASSQETLLEETQYF
>TRBV10-2|TRBJ2-4|TRBD2
CASSLAGENIQYF
>TRBV18|TRBJ1-5|TRBD1
CASSRDRGENQPQHF